A single sample gave rise to the 18 T cell receptor beta chains below, sequenced in a study of regulatory T cells in long-lasting Graves disease. The time point is: newly diagnosed GD, antithyroid drugs for less than 3 months. TCR sequences were obtained from RNA taken from PBMCs. According to the study, TCR beta libraries were built with iRepertoire HTBI primers and CDR3-region Arm-PCR. TCRdb reprocessed the multiplex PCR reads via MiXCR and lists one record per CDR3 protein. Of hundreds of thousands of distinct CDR3 sequences in the sample, 15% to 20% are singletons; the top ten hold 20% to 25%. This sample also belongs to another study, concerning T cells in Graves' hyperthyroidism and ophthalmopathy.

The input for sequencing was peripheral blood mononuclear cells (PBMCs), taken at new diagnosis, from a patient treated with antithyroid drugs. These receptors were taken from a middle-aged woman with Graves disease.

In its sample, this clonotype was seen a few times. The chain has TRBV12-3 or TRBV12-4 and TRBJ1-1; D perhaps matches TRBD1 (5 bases). V shed 6 bases and J shed 6 bases, with 14 bases lying between them. This CDR3 is built from 13 residues. The DNA of the CDR3 is TGTGCCAGCAGAAAAAAGGACATATCTGAAGCTTTCTTT. Residues: CASRKKDISEAFF.

With regard to this clonotype: A much larger clonotype is one base distant, so this may be a read error. The V call is TRBV28, the J call TRBJ1-1; D is undetermined. The CDR3 consists of 13 residues. V gave up 2 bases and J gave up 7 bases, with 11 bases separating them. Germline CDR1 MDHEN, CDR2 SYDVKM. The chain's CDR3 is CASSLRVEGEAFF. The CDR3 DNA is TGTGCCAGCAGTTTAAGGGTTGAGGGTGAAGCTTTCTTT.

This clonotype was counted between two and nine times. Here the CDR3 DNA reads TGTGCCAGCAGGGCCTCCGTAGGGGTAAATTCACCCCTCCACTTT. Protein product: CASRASVGVNSPLHF. V usage is TRBV2 and J usage is TRBJ1-6; maybe TRBD1 (5 bases). V lost 6 bases and J lost 7, with 16 bases in between. From germline, CDR1 is SNHLY and CDR2 FYNNEI. This CDR3 has 15 residues.

In its sample, this clonotype was seen many times. The CDR3 nucleotides read TGTGCCTGGAGTGTACGACGGACAGGGAGTACCACAGATACGCAGTATTTT. It encodes CAWSVRRTGSTTDTQYF. The chain couples TRBV30 to TRBJ2-3; the match to TRBD1 covers 8 bases. CDR1 GTSNPN and CDR2 SVGIG come from the germline V gene (reference sequence). This CDR3 comprises 17 residues. The ends lost 0 bases at V and 2 bases at J; junction bases unmatched: 10.

The table lists this clonotype with many counts. The V and J genes are TRBV2 and TRBJ2-2; no definite D call. Germline-derived CDR1 and CDR2 are SNHLY and FYNNEI. V lost 0 bases and J lost 6, with 8 bases in between. The CDR3 consists of 14 residues. The CDR3 is CASSEAGGPGELFF. The CDR3 DNA is TGTGCCAGCAGTGAAGCTGGTGGACCCGGGGAGCTGTTTTTT.

This clonotype was seen only a few times. V usage is TRBV6-2 or TRBV6-3 and J usage is TRBJ1-6; 7 nucleotides match TRBD1. CDR1 and CDR2 (germline): MNHEY, SVGEGT. V lost 2 bases and J lost 4; bases outside the gene matches: 2. The CDR3 covers 15 residues. The CDR3 DNA reads as TGTGCCAGCAGTTACGGGACAGATTATAATTCACCCCTCCACTTT. Translation: CASSYGTDYNSPLHF.

V usage is TRBV4-1 and J usage is TRBJ1-1; no clear D. V lost 0 bases to trimming and J lost 11 bases, with 13 bases between them. The CDR3 has 13 amino acids. The germline CDR1 and CDR2 sequences are MGHRA and YSYEKL. The CDR3 coding sequence is TGCGCCAGCAGCCAAGAGGGAACTTCCTGGGCTTTCTTT. This sequence encodes CASSQEGTSWAFF.

The genes are TRBV20-1 and TRBJ2-5; TRBD2 agrees at 8 bases. The CDR3 totals 16 residues. Per the germline V gene, CDR1 is DFQATT and CDR2 is SNEGSKA (reference sequence). J gave up 4 bases and V 5 bases, and 15 bases lay outside the gene matches. The CDR3 is CSASPWGSGEGETQYF. For the CDR3, the DNA is TGCAGTGCTTCCCCCTGGGGTAGCGGGGAGGGAGAGACCCAGTACTTC.

This clonotype appeared many times. The chain carries TRBV11-3 and TRBJ2-7; 9 nucleotides line up with TRBD1. Germline CDR1 and CDR2: SGHNT and YENEEA. CDR3 length: 16 amino acids. V was clipped by 2 bases and J by 1 base; unmatched bases: 6. This CDR3 reads CASSLPRDRDSYEQYF. CDR3 DNA: TGTGCCAGCAGCTTACCCCGGGACAGGGATTCCTACGAGCAGTACTTC.

This clonotype was seen ten or more times. This rearrangement joins TRBV12-5 to TRBJ2-1, with D perhaps matching TRBD2 (6 bases). Germline V CDR1 and CDR2: LGHNT, FRNRAP. With 6 bases removed from V and 13 bases from J, the gap between germline ends came to 13 bases. The CDR3 extends over 11 amino acids. The CDR3 DNA is TGTGCTAGTGGCTCAATGGGACTTCAGTTCTTC. It is translated as CASGSMGLQFF.

There are a few counts of this clonotype. The V gene is TRBV3-1, the J gene TRBJ1-1, with unresolved D. CDR3 length equals 14 residues. V shed 2 bases and J shed 1 base, with 8 bases lying between them. CDR1 and CDR2 from the germline V gene are LGHDT and YNNKEL (reference sequence). The CDR3: CASSQRTSNTEAFF. In nucleotides, the CDR3 is TGTGCCAGCAGCCAACGGACGTCGAACACTGAAGCTTTCTTT.

This clonotype was counted a few times. This chain links TRBV6-1 with TRBJ1-6; no clear D. CDR3 length: 17 amino acids. The V end lost 6 bases, the J end lost 0 bases, and 15 bases lay between the germline ends. Germline CDR1 MNHNS, CDR2 SASEGT. The CDR3 sequence is CASSSRTDSSYNSPLHF. The DNA for the CDR3 is TGTGCCAGCAGCTCCCGTACTGATAGCTCCTATAATTCACCCCTCCACTTT.

The rearrangement joins TRBV7-6 to TRBJ2-3; TRBD2 might be the D (5 bases). The CDR3 loop spans 12 amino acids. Germline V gene data show CDR1 as SGHVS and CDR2 as FNYEAQ. V lost 3 bases, J lost 7 bases, and 8 bases lay in between. The CDR3 bases are TGTGCCAGCAGCTTGGACTTCCATACGCAGTATTTT. It specifies CASSLDFHTQYF.

The chain joins TRBV28 to TRBJ2-7, with D maybe TRBD2 (5 bases). V lost 6 bases and J 2 bases, leaving 17 bases between the germline ends. The CDR3 sequence is 15 residues long. Looked up from germline, CDR1 is MDHEN and CDR2 is SYDVKM. The chain's CDR3 is CASSPEAFSPYEQYF. The CDR3 bases are TGTGCCAGCAGCCCGGAGGCCTTTTCTCCCTACGAGCAGTACTTC.

The rearrangement links TRBV3-1 to TRBJ2-7; D not resolved. The V and J ends lost 0 bases and 6 bases respectively, with 12 bases between them. The CDR3 runs to 14 residues. The V gene's germline CDR1 is LGHDT and CDR2 YNNKEL (reference sequence). The CDR3 reads CASSQDPASGEQYF. In nucleotides, the CDR3 is TGTGCCAGCAGCCAAGATCCCGCGAGTGGCGAGCAGTACTTC.

This clonotype occurred many times. The J gene is TRBJ1-6, the V gene TRBV3-1; D ambiguous. Trimming took 4 bases from V and 9 from J, leaving 13 bases between them. The CDR3 contains 14 residues. Germline V gene data show CDR1 as LGHDT and CDR2 as YNNKEL (reference sequence). Written as DNA, the CDR3 is TGTGCCAGCAGCCCGGGCGGGAATGGTTCACCCCTCCACTTT. Protein: CASSPGGNGSPLHF.

This chain uses TRBV20-1 with TRBJ2-1, with 10 bases aligning to TRBD2. The J segment lost 4 bases and the V segment lost 6 bases, leaving 6 bases of the junction unmatched. CDR3 size: 14 residues. Germline CDR1 DFQATT, CDR2 SNEGSKA (reference sequence). The DNA of the CDR3 is TGCAGTGCCCCTCTAGCGGGGGTTTACAATGAGCAGTTCTTC. This gives the protein CSAPLAGVYNEQFF.

Ten or more counts support this clonotype. J is TRBJ1-1 and V is TRBV3-1, with D possibly TRBD1 on 5 matching bases. The V end was cut by 3 bases, the J end by 5 bases, with 16 bases between. The CDR3 runs 15 residues. Germline CDR1 reads LGHDT; CDR2 reads YNNKEL (reference sequence). The chain's CDR3 is CASSQWGKLWTEAFF. In nucleotides, the CDR3 is TGTGCCAGCAGCCAGTGGGGGAAGTTGTGGACTGAAGCTTTCTTT.